This TCR beta chain appears in the sequencing data of a study of cytomegalovirus exposure and HLA in healthy donors. The wider study: As an earlier analysis found, about 179 million T cells yielded about 120 million unique TCR beta sequences. Study-level findings and limits: While the bulk of TCR sequences proved rare, some public TCRs turned up in many donors. It was confirmed in vitro that a few of the CMV-associated chains were specific for CMV antigens.

This clone was counted between two and nine times. The antigen is undetermined. Germline CDR1 SEHNR, CDR2 FQNEAQ (reference sequence). The CDR3 is 14 residues long. The V gene lost 7 bases and the J gene lost 4 bases, with 15 bases spanning the gap. It was with 60 Vbeta and 13 Jbeta primers that the PCR ran. Using immunoSEQ multiplex PCR, the repertoire was profiled, and TCRdb retains in-frame clones only, with some absent. The table records about 150,000 clones, about 70% of them present only once. This TCR derives from a man aged 55 to 70 in good health and CMV-seronegative. The sequencing input was PBMCs. The gene calls are TRBV7-9 and TRBJ2-3, with a weak D call TRBD2 (5 bases). The CDR3 DNA reads TGTGCCAGCATGATGATAGTCGGGGCAGATACGCAGTATTTT. This translates into CASMMIVGADTQYF.